This record concerns one T cell receptor beta chain sequence. This sample was included in a study of blood T cell repertoires in COVID-19. Per the study methods: Estimated nucleated cell counts came from reference gene primer amplification. Only in-frame clones appear in the TCRdb table, and some are missing; sequencing was by immunoSEQ multiplex PCR. From that table come the V and J calls and clone size; the DNA was used to work out D and trimming. The sample has 350,000 to 400,000 clones; approximately 90% are singletons. The CDR3 loop spans 16 amino acids. The germline gives CDR1 LGHNA, CDR2 YSLEER. V shed 1 base, J shed 2 bases, and the junction held 8 bases outside the gene matches. Categorization into cohorts depended on clinical history that participants reported.

The sample was PBMCs or T cells enriched from blood (not recorded which). The rearrangement uses TRBV4-3 and TRBJ2-7; 7 bases fit TRBD1. The receptor was derived from a woman aged 40 to 50 who had been exposed to COVID-19. DNA for the CDR3: TGCGCCAGCAGCCAAGTGAGGGGACAGCGCGCCTACGAGCAGTACTTC. Translating it yields CASSQVRGQRAYEQYF.